Presented here are 21 T cell receptor beta chains from one specimen sequenced in a study of T cell responses to AZD1222 COVID-19 vaccine. Assay used: immunoSEQ multiplex PCR; TCRdb lists only in-frame clones, some missing. Of approximately 210,000 clones listed, approximately 91% are singletons. Source: peripheral blood, taken 28 days after the second AZD1222 dose. These TCRs come from an adult who received the AZD1222 COVID-19 vaccine.

CDR3 DNA: TGTGCCAGCAGTCCCGGAGGGAATAGCAATCAGCCCCAGCATTTT. Translated, it gives CASSPGGNSNQPQHF. The chain couples TRBV6-5 to TRBJ1-5; D ambiguous. The CDR3 contains 15 residues. V lost 5 bases, J lost 0 bases, and 11 bases lay in between. Germline CDR1 MNHEY, CDR2 SVGAGI.

This chain uses TRBV7-6 with TRBJ2-7; D is unclear. Germline-derived CDR1 and CDR2 are SGHVS and FNYEAQ. The CDR3 consists of 11 residues. V was pared by 5 bases and J by 5 bases, with 7 bases between. This CDR3 reads CASSPGHEQYF. Here the CDR3 DNA reads TGTGCCAGCAGCCCCGGCCACGAGCAGTACTTC.

V is TRBV5-1 and J is TRBJ2-1; D is tentatively TRBD1 or TRBD2 (5 bases each). CDR1 SGHRS and CDR2 YFSETQ come from the germline V gene. V was clipped by 4 bases and J by 6 bases, with 17 bases between them. This CDR3 is 15 amino acids long. The DNA for the CDR3 is TGCGCCAGCAGCGCCGGGACCCTCAGAGCCAATGAGCAGTTCTTC. The encoded protein is CASSAGTLRANEQFF. Combining the CDR3 with reference TRBV5-1 and TRBJ2-1 gives the whole variable domain KAGVTQTPRYLIKTRGQQVTLSCSPISGHRSVSWYQQTPGQGLQFLFEYFSETQRNKGNFPGRFSGRQFSNSRSEMNVSTLELGDSALYLCASSAGTLRANEQFFGPGTRLTVL.

The chain links TRBV10-3 to TRBJ1-1, with D possibly being TRBD1 (6 bases). V was trimmed by 10 bases and J by 6 bases, leaving 12 bases between them. The CDR3 covers 11 residues. In germline, CDR1 is ENHRY, CDR2 SYGVKD. CDR3 sequence: CATGGPPEAFF. The DNA for the CDR3 is TGTGCCACTGGGGGGCCCCCTGAAGCTTTCTTT.

This clone was counted only a few times. The chain combines TRBV24-1 with TRBJ2-1; D is perhaps TRBD2 (6 bases). V lost 11 bases, J lost 8 bases, and 15 bases lay in between. CDR3 length: 12 residues. CDR1 KGHDR and CDR2 SFDVKD come from the germline V gene. In nucleotides, the CDR3 is TGTGCCAACCGGGAGATCTGGGATGAGCAGTTCTTC. Translation gives CANREIWDEQFF.

The chain recombines TRBV2 with TRBJ1-4; D is perhaps TRBD1 (5 bases). With 4 bases removed from V and 8 bases from J, the gap between germline ends came to 14 bases. The CDR3 has 14 amino acids. CDR1 and CDR2 from the germline V gene are SNHLY and FYNNEI. The chain's CDR3 is CASSAGRVGEKLFF. DNA of the CDR3: TGTGCCAGCAGTGCGGGCAGGGTAGGCGAAAAACTGTTTTTT. The full variable domain, completed using reference TRBV2 and TRBJ1-4, is EPEVTQTPSHQVTQMGQEVILRCVPISNHLYFYWYRQILGQKVEFLVSFYNNEISEKSEIFDDQFSVERPDGSNFTLKIRSTKLEDSAMYFCASSAGRVGEKLFFGSGTQLSVL.

The chain links TRBV11-2 to TRBJ1-3; D remains unclear. This CDR3 is 16 amino acids long. Germline CDR1 and CDR2: SGHAT and FQNNGV. Trimming took 1 base from V and 3 from J, leaving 13 bases between them. This CDR3 is CASSLVGSKVGNTIYF. The CDR3 region has the DNA TGTGCCAGCAGCTTAGTCGGCAGCAAAGTTGGAAACACCATATATTTT. Combining the CDR3 with reference TRBV11-2 and TRBJ1-3 gives the whole variable domain EAGVAQSPRYKIIEKRQSVAFWCNPISGHATLYWYQQILGQGPKLLIQFQNNGVVDDSQLPKDRFSAERLKGVDSTLKIQPAKLEDSAVYLCASSLVGSKVGNTIYFGEGSWLTVV.

The CDR3 reads CASNYITSGVVNEQFF. CDR3 nucleotide sequence: TGTGCCAGCAACTATATAACTAGCGGGGTCGTTAATGAGCAGTTCTTC. This chain connects TRBV11-3 to TRBJ2-1; 10 bases match TRBD2. CDR3 length: 16 residues. Germline CDR1 and CDR2: SGHNT and YENEEA. The V gene end was trimmed by 7 bases and the J gene end by 7 bases; junction bases not matched to a gene: 13.

The chain is built from TRBV3-1 (or the pseudogene TRBV3-2) and TRBJ2-7; D remains ambiguous. Looked up from germline, CDR1 is LGHDT and CDR2 is YNNKEL (reference sequence). The germline V and J ends were trimmed by 5 bases and 2 bases, with 16 bases remaining between them. The CDR3 is 15 residues long. CDR3 bases: TGTGCCAGCAGCGCAAATGCCCTGGGCCCCTACGAGCAGTACTTC. Translated, it gives CASSANALGPYEQYF.

This chain connects TRBV10-2 to TRBJ1-1; D might be TRBD1 (5 bases). Trimming shortened V by 3 bases and J by 0 bases, and 8 bases separated the two germline ends. Germline CDR1 and CDR2: WSHSY and SAAADI. The CDR3 runs 14 residues. CDR3: CASSDRAMNTEAFF. The DNA of the CDR3 is TGCGCCAGCAGTGACAGGGCAATGAACACTGAAGCTTTCTTT.

The chain has TRBV7-9 and TRBJ2-2; perhaps TRBD1 as D (5 bases). Germline CDR1 SEHNR, CDR2 FQNEAQ (reference sequence). Trimming removed 2 bases at V and 3 bases at J, with 13 bases between. This CDR3 region has 16 residues. The DNA of the CDR3 is TGTGCCAGCAGCTTACGACGACAGACCGACACCGGGGAGCTGTTTTTT. It encodes CASSLRRQTDTGELFF.

On this clone: The junction does not match germline at one end; this may be a read error. The chain employs TRBV7-7 and TRBJ2-1; 11 nucleotides match TRBD2. The CDR3 is 18 residues long. From germline, CDR1 is SSHAT and CDR2 FNYEAQ (reference sequence). The CDR3 loop reads CASSLSLAGGSSYNEQFF. The CDR3 DNA reads as TGTGCTAGCAGCTTGTCCCTAGCGGGGGGAAGCTCCTACAATGAGCAGTTCTTC.

In its sample, this clone was seen a few times. The genes are TRBV28 and TRBJ1-5; a weak D match, TRBD1 (5 bases). Germline CDR1 is MDHEN and CDR2 is SYDVKM. Trimming left V 8 bases short and J 6 bases short, with 17 bases between. This CDR3 has 14 residues. For the CDR3, the DNA is TGTGCCAGCCGCTCGGGGGGAGAGGGTCAGCCCCAGCATTTT. Translating gives CASRSGGEGQPQHF.

The genes are TRBV11-3 and TRBJ1-1; D gene unclear. Looked up from germline, CDR1 is SGHNT and CDR2 is YENEEA. This CDR3 is 12 amino acids long. The V end lost 1 base, the J end lost 3 bases, and 3 bases lay between the germline ends. The CDR3 spells CASSLGHTEAFF. As DNA, the CDR3 is TGTGCCAGCAGCTTAGGACACACTGAAGCTTTCTTT.

The CDR3 DNA reads TGTGCCAGCAGTGTCCTGGGTGACGGCAGGAAATACGAGCAGTACTTC. It yields the protein CASSVLGDGRKYEQYF. V is TRBV6-1 and J is TRBJ2-7; D is ambiguous. Germline values: CDR1 MNHNS, CDR2 SASEGT. V shed 4 bases and J shed 4 bases, with 20 bases lying between them. The CDR3 spans 16 residues.

The chain combines TRBV3-1 (or the pseudogene TRBV3-2) with TRBJ1-1; D might be TRBD1 (5 bases). The CDR3 extends over 16 amino acids. Germline V CDR1 and CDR2: LGHDT, YNNKEL (reference sequence). Trimming cost V 0 bases and J 2 bases, with 13 bases left between them. As DNA, the CDR3 is TGTGCCAGCAGCCAAGACAGGGCAAGCCTTAACACTGAAGCTTTCTTT. Encoded protein: CASSQDRASLNTEAFF.

The V call is TRBV3-1 (or the pseudogene TRBV3-2), the J call TRBJ1-5; D ambiguous. V was trimmed by 4 bases and J by 5 bases, leaving 18 bases between them. Per germline, CDR1 LGHDT and CDR2 YNNKEL (reference sequence). The CDR3 runs 16 residues. The CDR3 DNA is TGTGCCAGCAGCCCTCGCGGCGGGGTGCAGGATCAGCCCCAGCATTTT. This gives the protein CASSPRGGVQDQPQHF.

V is TRBV18 and J is TRBJ2-3; perhaps D is TRBD1 or TRBD2 (5 bases each). This CDR3 spans 14 amino acids. CDR1 and CDR2 (germline): KGHSH, LQKENI. Between the trimmed V and J ends, which lost 5 bases and 4 bases, there was a span of 13 bases. Written as DNA, the CDR3 is TGTGCCAGCTCAAGCGAGGTGGGGGCAGATACGCAGTATTTT. Translation: CASSSEVGADTQYF. Using reference TRBV18 and TRBJ2-3 for the parts outside the CDR3, the full variable domain is NAGVMQNPRHLVRRRGQEARLRCSPMKGHSHVYWYRQLPEEGLKFMVYLQKENIIDESGMPKERFSAEFPKEGPSILRIQQVVRGDSAAYFCASSSEVGADTQYFGPGTRLTVL.

The chain uses TRBV9 and TRBJ1-1; D call uncertain. V shed 2 bases and J shed 4 bases, with 18 bases lying between them. The CDR3 consists of 16 residues. Germline CDR1 reads SGDLS; CDR2 reads YYNGEE. The CDR3 DNA is TGTGCCAGCAGCGTCACCCCCGAAGGTGAATTCACTGAAGCTTTCTTT. Translating gives CASSVTPEGEFTEAFF.

The J gene is TRBJ1-3, the V gene TRBV28; D is unclear. The CDR3 contains 16 residues. Germline V gives CDR1 MDHEN, CDR2 SYDVKM. The V gene lost 3 bases and the J gene lost 0 bases, with 12 bases spanning the gap. CDR3 coding DNA: TGTGCCAGCAGTTTCGGACGCCCAGTCTCTGGAAACACCATATATTTT. It is translated as CASSFGRPVSGNTIYF.

The genes are TRBV3-1 (or the pseudogene TRBV3-2) and TRBJ1-1; D unclear. CDR1 and CDR2 (germline): LGHDT, YNNKEL (reference sequence). The CDR3 spans 15 residues. V lost 0 bases and J 11 bases, leaving 19 bases between the germline ends. The CDR3 DNA is TGTGCCAGCAGCCAAGACCGGGTCCAACTTCGAGGCGCTTTCTTT. As protein: CASSQDRVQLRGAFF.